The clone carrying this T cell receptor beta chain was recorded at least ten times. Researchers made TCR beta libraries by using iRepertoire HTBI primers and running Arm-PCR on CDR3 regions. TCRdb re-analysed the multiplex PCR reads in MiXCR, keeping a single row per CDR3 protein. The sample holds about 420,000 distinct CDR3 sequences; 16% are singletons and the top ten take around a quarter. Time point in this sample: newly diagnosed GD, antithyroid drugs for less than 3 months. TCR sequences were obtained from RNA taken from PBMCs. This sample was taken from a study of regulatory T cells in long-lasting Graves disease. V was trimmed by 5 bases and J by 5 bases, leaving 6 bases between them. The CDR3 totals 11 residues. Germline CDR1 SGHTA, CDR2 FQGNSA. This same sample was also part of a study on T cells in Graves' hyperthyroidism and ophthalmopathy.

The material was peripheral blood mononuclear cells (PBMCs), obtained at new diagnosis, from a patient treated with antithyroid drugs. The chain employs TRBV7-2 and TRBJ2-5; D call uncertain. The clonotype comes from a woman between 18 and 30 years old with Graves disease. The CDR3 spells CASSDSETQYF. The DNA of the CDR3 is TGTGCCAGCAGCGACTCTGAGACCCAGTACTTC.